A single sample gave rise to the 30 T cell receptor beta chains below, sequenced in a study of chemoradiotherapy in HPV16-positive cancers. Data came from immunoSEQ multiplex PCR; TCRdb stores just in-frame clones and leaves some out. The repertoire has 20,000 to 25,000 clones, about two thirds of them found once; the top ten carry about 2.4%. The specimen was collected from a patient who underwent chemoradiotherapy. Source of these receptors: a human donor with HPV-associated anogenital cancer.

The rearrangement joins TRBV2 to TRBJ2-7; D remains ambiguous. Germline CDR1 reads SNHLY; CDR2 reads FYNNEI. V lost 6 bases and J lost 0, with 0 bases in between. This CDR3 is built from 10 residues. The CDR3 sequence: CASSSYEQYF. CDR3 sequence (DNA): TGTGCCAGCAGCTCCTACGAGCAGTACTTC.

CDR3 coding DNA: TGCGCCAGCAGCTTGAGTCCGATAGGCCCGGACGAGCAGTACTTC. This sequence encodes CASSLSPIGPDEQYF. The V call is TRBV5-1, the J call TRBJ2-5; unclear D gene. The J call may be mistaken, given a closer DNA end match to TRBJ2-7. The germline V gene encodes CDR1 SGHRS and CDR2 YFSETQ. The CDR3 is made up of 15 amino acids.

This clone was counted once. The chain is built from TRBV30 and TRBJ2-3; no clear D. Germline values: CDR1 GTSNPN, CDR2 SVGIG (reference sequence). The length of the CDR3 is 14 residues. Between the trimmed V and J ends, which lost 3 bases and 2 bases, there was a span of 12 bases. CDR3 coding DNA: TGTGCCTGGAGCCCCGTCCCCGCCACAGATACGCAGTATTTT. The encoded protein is CAWSPVPATDTQYF.

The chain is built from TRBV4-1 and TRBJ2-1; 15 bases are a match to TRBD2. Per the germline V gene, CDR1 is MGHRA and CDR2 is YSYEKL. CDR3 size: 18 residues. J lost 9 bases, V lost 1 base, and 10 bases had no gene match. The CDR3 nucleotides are TGCGCCAGCAGCCAAGCCCTTGGGACTAGCGGGAGGAAGGTTGAGCAGTTCTTC. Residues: CASSQALGTSGRKVEQFF.

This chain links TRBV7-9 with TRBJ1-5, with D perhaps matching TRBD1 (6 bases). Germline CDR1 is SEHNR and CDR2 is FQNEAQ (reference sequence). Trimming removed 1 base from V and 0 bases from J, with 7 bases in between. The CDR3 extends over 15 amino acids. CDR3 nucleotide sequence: TGTGCCAGCAGCTTAGGGACAGCTAGCAATCAGCCCCAGCATTTT. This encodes CASSLGTASNQPQHF.

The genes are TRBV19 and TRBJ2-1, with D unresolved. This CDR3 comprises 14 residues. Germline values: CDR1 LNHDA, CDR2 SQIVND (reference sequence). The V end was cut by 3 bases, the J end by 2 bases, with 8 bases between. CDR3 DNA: TGTGCCAGTAGTATGGCACAGACCTACAATGAGCAGTTCTTC. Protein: CASSMAQTYNEQFF.

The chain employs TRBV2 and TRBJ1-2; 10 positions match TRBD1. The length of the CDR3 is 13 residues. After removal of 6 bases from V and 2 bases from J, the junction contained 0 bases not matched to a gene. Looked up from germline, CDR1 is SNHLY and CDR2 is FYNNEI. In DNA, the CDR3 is TGTGCCAGCAGGGGACAGGGGAACTATGGCTACACCTTC. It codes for CASRGQGNYGYTF.

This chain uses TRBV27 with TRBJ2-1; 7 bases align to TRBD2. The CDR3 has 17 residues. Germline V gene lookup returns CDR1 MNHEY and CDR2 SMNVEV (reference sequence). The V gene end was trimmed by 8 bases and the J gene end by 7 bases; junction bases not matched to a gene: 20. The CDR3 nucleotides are TGTGCCAGCGGACTTGGACTAGGCGTTCTTAGTAGGAATGAGCAGTTCTTC. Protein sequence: CASGLGLGVLSRNEQFF.

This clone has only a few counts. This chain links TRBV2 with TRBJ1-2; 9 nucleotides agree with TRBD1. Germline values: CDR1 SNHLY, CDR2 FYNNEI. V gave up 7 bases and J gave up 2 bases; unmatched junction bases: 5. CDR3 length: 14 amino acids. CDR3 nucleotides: TGTGCCAGCATCTCCGACAGGGGGAACTATGGCTACACCTTC. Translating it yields CASISDRGNYGYTF.

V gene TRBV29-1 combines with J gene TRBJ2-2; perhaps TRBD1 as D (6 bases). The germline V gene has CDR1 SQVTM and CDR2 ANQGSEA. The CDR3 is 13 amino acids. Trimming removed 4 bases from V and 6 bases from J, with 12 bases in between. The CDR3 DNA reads TGCAGCGTTGCTTTAGGACAGCCCGGGGAGCTGTTTTTT. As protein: CSVALGQPGELFF.

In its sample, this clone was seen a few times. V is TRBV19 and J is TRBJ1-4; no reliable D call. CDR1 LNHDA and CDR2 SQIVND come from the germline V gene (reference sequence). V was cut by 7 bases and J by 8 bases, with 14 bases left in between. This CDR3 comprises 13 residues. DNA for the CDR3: TGTGCCAGTATCAAGGACGGCGAGGAAAAACTGTTTTTT. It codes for CASIKDGEEKLFF.

CDR3 DNA sequence: TGTGCCAGCAGCAAAGTGGGAAGGGGTTATGCAGATACGCAGTATTTT. It is translated as CASSKVGRGYADTQYF. The rearrangement links TRBV21-1 to TRBJ2-3; no DNA check was done on the table's D call, TRBD1. TRBV21-1 is a pseudogene segment. The CDR3 is 16 amino acids.

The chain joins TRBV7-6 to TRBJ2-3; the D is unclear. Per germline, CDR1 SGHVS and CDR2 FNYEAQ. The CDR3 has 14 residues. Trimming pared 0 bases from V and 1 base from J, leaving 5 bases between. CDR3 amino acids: CASSLAWGTDTQYF. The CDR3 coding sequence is TGTGCCAGCAGCTTAGCCTGGGGCACAGATACGCAGTATTTT.

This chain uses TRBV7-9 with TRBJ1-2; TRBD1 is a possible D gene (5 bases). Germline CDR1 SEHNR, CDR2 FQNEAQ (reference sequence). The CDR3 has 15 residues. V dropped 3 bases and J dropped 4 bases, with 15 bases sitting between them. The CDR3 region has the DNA TGTGCCAGCAGCTTCTTAGGGGCGGATCGCTATGGCTACACCTTC. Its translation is CASSFLGADRYGYTF.

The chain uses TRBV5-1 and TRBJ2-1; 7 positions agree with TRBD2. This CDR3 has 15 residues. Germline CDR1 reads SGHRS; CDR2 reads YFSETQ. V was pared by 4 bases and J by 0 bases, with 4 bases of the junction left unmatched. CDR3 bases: TGCGCCAGCAGCCCCGGACTAGGCTCCTACAATGAGCAGTTCTTC. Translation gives CASSPGLGSYNEQFF.

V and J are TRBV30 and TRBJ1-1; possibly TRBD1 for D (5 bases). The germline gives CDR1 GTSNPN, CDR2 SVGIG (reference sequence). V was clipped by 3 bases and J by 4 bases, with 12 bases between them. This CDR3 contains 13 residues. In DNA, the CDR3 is TGTGCCTGGAGCTACGGGACGGGCACTGAAGCTTTCTTT. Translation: CAWSYGTGTEAFF.

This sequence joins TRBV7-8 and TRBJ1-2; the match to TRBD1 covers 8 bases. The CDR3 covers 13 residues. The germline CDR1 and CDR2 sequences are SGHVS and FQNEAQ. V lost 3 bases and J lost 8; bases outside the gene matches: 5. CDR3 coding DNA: TGTGCCAGCAGCTTTAGTCAGGGGGCGGGCTACACCTTC. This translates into CASSFSQGAGYTF.

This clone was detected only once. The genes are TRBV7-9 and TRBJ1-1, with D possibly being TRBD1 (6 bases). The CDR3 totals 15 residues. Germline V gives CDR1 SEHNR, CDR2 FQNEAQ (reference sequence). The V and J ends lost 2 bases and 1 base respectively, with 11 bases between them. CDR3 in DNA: TGTGCCAGCAGCTTACAGGGGTTATCGAACACTGAAGCTTTCTTT. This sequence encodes CASSLQGLSNTEAFF.

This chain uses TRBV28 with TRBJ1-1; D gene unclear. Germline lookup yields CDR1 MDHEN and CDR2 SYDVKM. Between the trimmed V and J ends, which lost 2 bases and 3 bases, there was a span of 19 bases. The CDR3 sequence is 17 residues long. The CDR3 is CASSLPPNRVPDTEAFF. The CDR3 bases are TGTGCCAGCAGTTTACCGCCCAATAGGGTGCCGGACACTGAAGCTTTCTTT.

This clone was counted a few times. This CDR3 reads CASSLVASTGELFF. The DNA of the CDR3 is TGTGCCAGCAGCTTAGTAGCCAGCACCGGGGAGCTGTTTTTT. The rearrangement links TRBV7-9 to TRBJ2-2; D remains ambiguous. Germline CDR1 is SEHNR and CDR2 is FQNEAQ (reference sequence). V lost 1 base and J lost 4, with 7 bases in between. The CDR3 covers 14 residues.

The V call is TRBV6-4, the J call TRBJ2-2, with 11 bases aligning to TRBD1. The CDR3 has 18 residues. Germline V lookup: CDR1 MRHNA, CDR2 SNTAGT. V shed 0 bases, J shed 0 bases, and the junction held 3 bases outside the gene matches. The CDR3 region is CASSDSDRGHSNTGELFF. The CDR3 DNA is TGTGCCAGCAGTGACTCGGACAGGGGGCACTCGAACACCGGGGAGCTGTTTTTT.

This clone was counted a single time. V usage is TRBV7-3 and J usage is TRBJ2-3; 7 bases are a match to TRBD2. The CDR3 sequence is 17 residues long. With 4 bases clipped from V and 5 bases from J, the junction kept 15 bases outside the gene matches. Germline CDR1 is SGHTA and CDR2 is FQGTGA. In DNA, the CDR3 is TGTGCCAGCAGCTACCTCCCCCACAGCGGGAATGTAGATACGCAGTATTTT. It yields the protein CASSYLPHSGNVDTQYF.

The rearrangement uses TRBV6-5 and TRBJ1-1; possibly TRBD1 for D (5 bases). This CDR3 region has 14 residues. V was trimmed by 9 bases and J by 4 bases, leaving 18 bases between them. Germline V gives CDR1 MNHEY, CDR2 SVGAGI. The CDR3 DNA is TGTGCCAGTTACCTGTCCCCTAGGGGCACTGAAGCTTTCTTT. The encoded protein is CASYLSPRGTEAFF.

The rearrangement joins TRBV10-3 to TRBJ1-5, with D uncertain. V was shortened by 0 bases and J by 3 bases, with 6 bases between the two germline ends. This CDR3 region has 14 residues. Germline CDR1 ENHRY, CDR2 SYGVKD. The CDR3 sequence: CAISESYDNQPQHF. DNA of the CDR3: TGTGCCATCAGTGAGTCTTATGACAATCAGCCCCAGCATTTT.

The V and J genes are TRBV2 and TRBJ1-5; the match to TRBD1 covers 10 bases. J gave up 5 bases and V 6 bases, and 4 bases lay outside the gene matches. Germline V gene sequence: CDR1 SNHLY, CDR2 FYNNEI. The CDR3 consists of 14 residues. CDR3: CASRGQGPYQPQHF. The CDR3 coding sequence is TGTGCCAGCAGGGGACAGGGGCCGTATCAGCCCCAGCATTTT.

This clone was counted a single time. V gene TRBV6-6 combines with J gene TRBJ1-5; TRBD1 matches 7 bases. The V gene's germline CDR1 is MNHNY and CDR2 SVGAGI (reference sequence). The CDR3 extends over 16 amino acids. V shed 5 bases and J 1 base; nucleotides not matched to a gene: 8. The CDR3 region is CASSGGQSLSNQPQHF. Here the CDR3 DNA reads TGTGCCAGCAGTGGGGGACAGTCCTTGAGCAATCAGCCCCAGCATTTT.

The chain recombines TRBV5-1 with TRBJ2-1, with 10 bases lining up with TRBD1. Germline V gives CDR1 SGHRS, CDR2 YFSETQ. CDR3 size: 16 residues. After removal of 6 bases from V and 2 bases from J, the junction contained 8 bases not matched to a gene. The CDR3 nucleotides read TGCGCCAGCAACTCAGACGGGACAGGGGCCTACAATGAGCAGTTCTTC. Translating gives CASNSDGTGAYNEQFF.

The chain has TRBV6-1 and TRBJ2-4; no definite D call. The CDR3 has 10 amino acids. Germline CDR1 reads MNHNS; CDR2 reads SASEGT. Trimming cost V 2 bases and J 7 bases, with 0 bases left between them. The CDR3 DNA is TGTGCCAGCAGTGAAAACATTCAGTACTTC. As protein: CASSENIQYF.

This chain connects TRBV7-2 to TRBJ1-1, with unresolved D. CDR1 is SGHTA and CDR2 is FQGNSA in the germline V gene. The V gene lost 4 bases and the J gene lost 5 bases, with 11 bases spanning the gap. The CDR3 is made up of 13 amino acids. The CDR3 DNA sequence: TGTGCCAGCAGCTACCTGGCGGGGACTGAAGCTTTCTTT. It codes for CASSYLAGTEAFF.

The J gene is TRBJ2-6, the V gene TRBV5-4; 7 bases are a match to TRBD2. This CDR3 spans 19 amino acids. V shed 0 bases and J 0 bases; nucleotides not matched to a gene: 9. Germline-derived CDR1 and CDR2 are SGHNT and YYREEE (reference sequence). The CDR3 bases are TGTGCCAGCAGCTTGGATGTATGGGGGGGGTTCTCTGGGGCCAACGTCCTGACTTTC. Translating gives CASSLDVWGGFSGANVLTF.